This T cell receptor (beta chain) was identified in a study of cytomegalovirus exposure and HLA in healthy donors. Study-wide results and caveats: The likely explanation for a cluster of highly shared sequence variants was sequencing artifact.

The CDR3 sequence is 15 residues long. With 1 base clipped from V and 2 bases from J, the junction kept 2 bases outside the gene matches. The PCR had 60 Vbeta and 13 Jbeta primers. Sequencing used immunoSEQ multiplex PCR; TCRdb keeps in-frame clones, though not all of them. The top ten hold roughly 1.2% of the sample, which has more than 95,000 clones, 80% seen once. Notes on this clone: The antigen remains undetermined.

This TCR came from a female donor in good health and CMV-seronegative. The gene calls are TRBV5-3 and TRBJ2-2, with 7 positions matching TRBD1. TRBV5-3 is designated an ORF whose function remains uncertain. Material for sequencing was PBMCs. The CDR3 here is CARSLRGQNTGELFF. CDR3 coding DNA: TGTGCCAGAAGCTTGAGGGGGCAAAACACCGGGGAGCTGTTTTTT.